What follows describes a single TCR beta chain. What it recognizes is unknown. The CDR3 contains 11 residues. The V gene lost 3 bases and the J gene lost 5 bases, with 5 bases spanning the gap. Germline V gene data show CDR1 as SQVTM and CDR2 as ANQGSEA. This sample is part of a study of cytotoxic CD8 clonotypes in ibrutinib-treated CLL. Across the whole study: After a median roughly twelve months on treatment (6 to 36), response samples were drawn.

Using immunoSEQ multiplex PCR, the repertoire was profiled, and TCRdb retains in-frame clones only, with some absent. The profile shows 100,000 to 150,000 clones, approximately 85% of them singletons. Cryopreserved PBMCs were the source of about 2 micrograms of genomic DNA, which went to TCR beta libraries. Findings and limits, study-wide: Public clonotypes proved infrequent, and on treatment they shrank or remained steady.

The chain recombines TRBV29-1 with TRBJ1-3; D not resolved. The sequencing here drew on PBMCs, taken after 24 months of ibrutinib treatment. This sequence originates from a human donor with chronic lymphocytic leukemia. CDR3 sequence (DNA): TGCAGCGTTGATGCGCGAAACACCATATATTTT. This encodes CSVDARNTIYF.